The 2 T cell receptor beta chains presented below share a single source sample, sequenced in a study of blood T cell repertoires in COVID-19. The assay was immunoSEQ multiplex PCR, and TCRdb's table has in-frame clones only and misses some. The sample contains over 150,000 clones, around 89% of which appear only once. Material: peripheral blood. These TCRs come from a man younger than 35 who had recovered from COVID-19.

The CDR3 is CASSISSTVGDTQYF. CDR3 sequence (DNA): TGTGCCAGTAGTATTTCATCGACAGTTGGGGATACGCAGTATTTT. This chain joins TRBV19 and TRBJ2-3, with D perhaps matching TRBD1 (5 bases). The CDR3 loop spans 15 amino acids. Germline V gene data show CDR1 as LNHDA and CDR2 as SQIVND (reference sequence). V lost 3 bases to trimming and J lost 6 bases, with 16 bases between them.

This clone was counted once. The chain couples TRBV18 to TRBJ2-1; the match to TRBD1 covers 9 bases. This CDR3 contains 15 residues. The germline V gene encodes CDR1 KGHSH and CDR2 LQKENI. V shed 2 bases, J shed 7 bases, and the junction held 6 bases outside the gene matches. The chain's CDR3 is CASSPGTGSTNEQFF. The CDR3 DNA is TGTGCCAGCTCACCAGGGACAGGGAGTACGAATGAGCAGTTCTTC.